The 2 T cell receptor beta chains below were found in one sample sequenced in a study of response to subunit inactivated influenza vaccine. MiXCR, run by TCRdb on the RT-PCR reads, gives a single entry per CDR3 protein. The sample includes 150,000 or so distinct CDR3 sequences, approximately 11% of them seen just once. Sequenced here: CD8+ T cells sorted from PBMCs, sampled 23 months after vaccination. The receptors originated from a man between 50 and 69 years old who received an inactivated influenza vaccine.

The chain couples TRBV25-1 to TRBJ1-2; D is undetermined. The germline CDR1 and CDR2 sequences are MGHDK and SYGVNS. This CDR3 spans 14 amino acids. V dropped 1 base and J dropped 4 bases, with 10 bases sitting between them. The CDR3 loop reads CASSEWEGVYGYTF. CDR3 in DNA: TGTGCCAGCAGTGAATGGGAAGGAGTCTATGGCTACACCTTC.

This chain joins TRBV7-8 and TRBJ2-5, with D hard to call. V gave up 3 bases and J gave up 1 base, with 18 bases separating them. CDR3 size: 17 residues. Germline V gene sequence: CDR1 SGHVS, CDR2 FQNEAQ. For the CDR3, the DNA is TGTGCCAGCAGCTTGGCCCCCTCCTTCGGAGCCCAAGAGACCCAGTACTTC. This translates into CASSLAPSFGAQETQYF.